This TCR beta chain was sequenced during a study of control samples from healthy donors and cancer patients. The V gene's germline CDR1 is SGDLS and CDR2 YYNGEE. CDR3 size: 16 residues. The J segment lost 4 bases and the V segment lost 5 bases, leaving 11 bases of the junction unmatched. The repertoire was sequenced with immunoSEQ multiplex PCR; TCRdb's copy has only in-frame clones and lacks some. Of 150,000 to 200,000 clones listed, 75% to 95% are singletons. This TCR was recovered from a woman younger than 45 in good health. Sequencing was done on a sample of blood. This chain links TRBV9 with TRBJ2-5; 10 bases are shared with TRBD2. In nucleotides, the CDR3 is TGTGCCAGCAGTCCTAGCGGGAGAGGGTTGGGAGAGACCCAGTACTTC. This sequence encodes CASSPSGRGLGETQYF.